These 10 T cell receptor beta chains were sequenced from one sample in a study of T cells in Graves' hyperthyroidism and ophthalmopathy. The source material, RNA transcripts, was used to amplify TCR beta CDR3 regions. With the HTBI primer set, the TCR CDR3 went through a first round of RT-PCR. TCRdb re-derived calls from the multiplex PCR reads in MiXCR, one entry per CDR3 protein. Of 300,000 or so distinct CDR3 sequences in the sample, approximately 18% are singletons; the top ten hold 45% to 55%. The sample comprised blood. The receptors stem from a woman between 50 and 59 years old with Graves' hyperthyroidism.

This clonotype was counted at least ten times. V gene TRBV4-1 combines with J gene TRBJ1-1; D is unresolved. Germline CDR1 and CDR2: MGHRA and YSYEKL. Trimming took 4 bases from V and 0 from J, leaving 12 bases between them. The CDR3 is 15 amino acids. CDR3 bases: TGCGCCAGCAGCCTCGGACCGGCCATGAACACTGAAGCTTTCTTT. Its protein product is CASSLGPAMNTEAFF.

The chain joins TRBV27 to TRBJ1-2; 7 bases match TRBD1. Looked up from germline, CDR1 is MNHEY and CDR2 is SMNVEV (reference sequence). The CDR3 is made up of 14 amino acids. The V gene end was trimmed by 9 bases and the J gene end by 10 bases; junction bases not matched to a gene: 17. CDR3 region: CARRGQDGVCAYTF. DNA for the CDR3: TGTGCCAGACGAGGACAGGACGGCGTTTGTGCCTACACCTTC.

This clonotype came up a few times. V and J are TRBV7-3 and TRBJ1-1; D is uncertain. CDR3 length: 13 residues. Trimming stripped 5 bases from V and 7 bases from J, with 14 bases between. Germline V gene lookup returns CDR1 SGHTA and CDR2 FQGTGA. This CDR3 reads CASSNGPMNEAFF. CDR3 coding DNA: TGTGCCAGCAGCAACGGACCGATGAATGAAGCTTTCTTT.

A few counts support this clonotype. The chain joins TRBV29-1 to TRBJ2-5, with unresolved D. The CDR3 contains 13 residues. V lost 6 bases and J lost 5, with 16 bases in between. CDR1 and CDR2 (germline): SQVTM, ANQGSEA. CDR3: CSVAPLGLETQYF. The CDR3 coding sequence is TGCAGCGTCGCCCCTTTAGGGTTGGAGACCCAGTACTTC.

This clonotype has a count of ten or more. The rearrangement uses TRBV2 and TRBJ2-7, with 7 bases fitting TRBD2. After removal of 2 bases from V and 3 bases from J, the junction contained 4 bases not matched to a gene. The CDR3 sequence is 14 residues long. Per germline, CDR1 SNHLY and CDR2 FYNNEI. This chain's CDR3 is CASSEWDYRYEQYF. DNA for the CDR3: TGTGCCAGCAGTGAATGGGACTACCGCTACGAGCAGTACTTC.

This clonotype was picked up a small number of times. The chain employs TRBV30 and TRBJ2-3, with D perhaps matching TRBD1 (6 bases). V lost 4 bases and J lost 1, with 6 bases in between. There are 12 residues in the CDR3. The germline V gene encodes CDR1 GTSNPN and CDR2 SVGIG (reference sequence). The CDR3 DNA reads TGTGCCTGGACAGGGGGCACAGATACGCAGTATTTT. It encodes CAWTGGTDTQYF.

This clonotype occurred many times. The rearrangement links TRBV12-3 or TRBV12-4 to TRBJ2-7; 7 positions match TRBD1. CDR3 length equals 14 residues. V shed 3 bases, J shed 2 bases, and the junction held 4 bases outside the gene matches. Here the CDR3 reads CASSLTGNPYEQYV. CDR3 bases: TGTGCCAGCAGTTTGACAGGGAATCCCTACGAGCAGTACGTC.

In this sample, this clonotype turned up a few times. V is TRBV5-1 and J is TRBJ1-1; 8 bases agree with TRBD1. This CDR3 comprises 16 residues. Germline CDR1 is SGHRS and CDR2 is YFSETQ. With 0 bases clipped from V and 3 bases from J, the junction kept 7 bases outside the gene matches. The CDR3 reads CASSLGQGFLDTEAFF. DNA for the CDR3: TGCGCCAGCAGCTTGGGACAGGGGTTTCTGGACACTGAAGCTTTCTTT.

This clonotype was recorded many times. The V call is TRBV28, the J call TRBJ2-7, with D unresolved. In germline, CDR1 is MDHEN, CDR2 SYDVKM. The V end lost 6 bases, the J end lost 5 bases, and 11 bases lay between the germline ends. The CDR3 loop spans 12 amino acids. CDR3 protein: CASSPGLNEQYF. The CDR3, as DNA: TGTGCCAGCAGCCCCGGGTTGAACGAGCAGTACTTC.

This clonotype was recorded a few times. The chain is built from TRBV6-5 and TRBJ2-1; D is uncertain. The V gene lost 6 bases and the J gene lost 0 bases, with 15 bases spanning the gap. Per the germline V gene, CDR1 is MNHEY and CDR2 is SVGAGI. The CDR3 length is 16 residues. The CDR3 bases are TGTGCCAGCAGATACAGTGTTATCAGCTCCTACAATGAGCAGTTCTTC. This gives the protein CASRYSVISSYNEQFF.